Following are 28 T cell receptor beta chains from one sample sequenced in a study of blood T cell repertoires in COVID-19. Clones were sequenced by immunoSEQ multiplex PCR, and TCRdb holds only the in-frame ones, with some missing. The top ten hold around 1.1% of the sample, which has roughly 300,000 clones, about nine tenths seen once. The sample consisted of PBMCs or T cells enriched from blood (not recorded which). These receptors were collected from a woman in her twenties or thirties who had recovered from COVID-19.

A remark on this clone: Relative to the germline gene, one junction end is altered; a read error may explain this. The chain joins TRBV5-4 to TRBJ2-5, with 10 bases lining up with TRBD2. CDR3 length equals 15 residues. Germline V CDR1 and CDR2: SGHNT, YYREEE (reference sequence). CDR3 region: CASSLASGSQGTQYF. DNA of the CDR3: TGTGCCAGCAGCTTAGCTAGCGGGAGTCAAGGGACCCAGTACTTC.

The V and J genes are TRBV29-1 and TRBJ1-2, with 7 bases aligning to TRBD1. The CDR3 runs to 14 residues. CDR1 is SQVTM, CDR2 ANQGSEA, per germline. Trimming took 4 bases from V and 5 from J; bases not matched to a gene: 10. This chain's CDR3 is CSVAGQVQPYGYTF. CDR3 nucleotides: TGCAGCGTTGCCGGACAGGTTCAACCGTATGGCTACACCTTC.

This chain connects TRBV9 to TRBJ1-2; 7 bases agree with TRBD1. Germline lookup yields CDR1 SGDLS and CDR2 YYNGEE. J was trimmed by 6 bases and V by 3 bases; bases with no gene match: 11. This CDR3 has 15 amino acids. This CDR3 is CASSDRQGGLDGYTF. The CDR3 region has the DNA TGTGCCAGCAGCGACCGACAGGGAGGCTTGGATGGCTACACCTTC.

The rearrangement joins TRBV11-2 to TRBJ1-1; 8 positions agree with TRBD1. Germline CDR1 and CDR2: SGHAT and FQNNGV. V shed 5 bases, J shed 5 bases, and the junction held 19 bases outside the gene matches. The CDR3 is 18 residues long. The CDR3 sequence: CASSRFFRGADRGTEAFF. The CDR3 DNA follows: TGTGCCAGCAGCCGATTTTTTCGGGGCGCAGACAGGGGAACTGAAGCTTTCTTT.

J is TRBJ2-5 and V is TRBV29-1, with 7 bases aligning to TRBD2. The CDR3 consists of 13 residues. V lost 8 bases, J lost 5 bases, and 11 bases stayed unmatched. From germline, CDR1 is SQVTM and CDR2 ANQGSEA. The chain's CDR3 is CSFHFREAETQYF. In nucleotides, the CDR3 is TGCAGCTTCCACTTTCGGGAGGCTGAGACCCAGTACTTC.

The chain employs TRBV7-9 and TRBJ1-4, with TRBD1 identical over 7 bases. Germline V gene sequence: CDR1 SEHNR, CDR2 FQNEAQ (reference sequence). The CDR3 is 16 residues long. The trim removed 4 bases at V and 2 bases at J, leaving 7 bases unmatched. CDR3 residues: CASSSPPGQTNEKLFF. The CDR3 DNA reads TGTGCCAGCAGCTCTCCTCCGGGACAGACTAATGAAAAACTGTTTTTT.

The chain links TRBV13 to TRBJ2-1; the match to TRBD2 covers 10 bases. V trimming: 4 bases; J trimming: 4 bases; junction bases outside the gene matches: 4. CDR1 is PRHDT and CDR2 is FYEKMQ in the germline V gene (reference sequence). This CDR3 has 15 amino acids. CDR3: CASSSGTSAYNEQFF. The CDR3 DNA reads TGTGCCAGCAGCTCCGGGACTAGCGCTTACAATGAGCAGTTCTTC.

The J gene is TRBJ2-7, the V gene TRBV4-3, with 7 bases identical to TRBD1. The CDR3 extends over 16 amino acids. CDR1 is LGHNA and CDR2 is YSLEER in the germline V gene. J was trimmed by 4 bases and V by 1 base; bases with no gene match: 10. The CDR3 sequence is CASSQGNGDRGYEQYF. CDR3 coding DNA: TGCGCCAGCAGCCAAGGAAACGGGGACAGAGGTTACGAGCAGTACTTC.

The rearrangement links TRBV18 to TRBJ2-7, with 9 nucleotides matching TRBD1. CDR1 is KGHSH and CDR2 is LQKENI in the germline V gene. With V trimmed by 5 bases and J by 7 bases, 6 bases remained unmatched. CDR3 length equals 13 residues. The DNA for the CDR3 is TGTGCCAGCTCAGCACGGACAGGGGATGAGCAGTACTTC. It specifies CASSARTGDEQYF.

V and J are TRBV5-1 and TRBJ1-1; no clear D. CDR1 is SGHRS, CDR2 YFSETQ, per germline. There are 13 residues in the CDR3. V lost 4 bases, J lost 5 bases, and 12 bases lay in between. The CDR3 spells CASSPNRGTEAFF. The DNA of the CDR3 is TGCGCCAGCAGCCCCAATCGAGGGACTGAAGCTTTCTTT.

The count of this clone is one. This chain uses TRBV29-1 with TRBJ1-2; D gene unclear. In germline, CDR1 is SQVTM, CDR2 ANQGSEA. Trimming left V 0 bases short and J 4 bases short, with 9 bases between. This CDR3 comprises 13 residues. DNA for the CDR3: TGCAGCGTTGAAGATGAGAAGCGCTATGGCTACACCTTC. It is translated as CSVEDEKRYGYTF.

The chain is built from TRBV2 and TRBJ2-3, with TRBD1 as a possible D gene (6 bases). The CDR3 totals 12 residues. Germline values: CDR1 SNHLY, CDR2 FYNNEI. V was clipped by 6 bases and J by 4 bases, with 8 bases between them. This CDR3 reads CASSQGSDTQYF. The CDR3 nucleotides read TGTGCCAGCAGCCAGGGGTCAGATACGCAGTATTTT.

V is TRBV12-5 and J is TRBJ1-1, with 10 bases aligning to TRBD1. CDR1 LGHNT and CDR2 FRNRAP come from the germline V gene. V lost 1 base, J lost 11 bases, and 7 bases stayed unmatched. The CDR3 runs to 14 residues. In nucleotides, the CDR3 is TGTGCTAGTGGTTTGGCACCCGGGACAGGGGTTGCTTTCTTT. It encodes CASGLAPGTGVAFF.

The chain is built from TRBV28 and TRBJ2-2; D possibly corresponds to TRBD2 (5 bases). CDR1 MDHEN and CDR2 SYDVKM come from the germline V gene. The V and J ends lost 5 bases and 6 bases respectively, with 16 bases between them. This CDR3 is 15 amino acids long. The CDR3 nucleotides read TGTGCCAGCAGTCTTCTAAGACCCGGGGCCGGGGAGCTGTTTTTT. It codes for CASSLLRPGAGELFF.

The J gene is TRBJ1-2, the V gene TRBV6-5; 7 nucleotides align to TRBD1. The CDR3 consists of 14 residues. After removal of 7 bases from V and 4 bases from J, the junction contained 9 bases not matched to a gene. CDR1 MNHEY and CDR2 SVGAGI come from the germline V gene. CDR3 coding DNA: TGTGCCAGCACCCCAGGGGGTTGGTTCTATGGCTACACCTTC. Protein: CASTPGGWFYGYTF.

The V and J genes are TRBV27 and TRBJ2-7; tentatively, D is TRBD1 (6 bases). V was cut by 3 bases and J by 3 bases, with 18 bases left in between. CDR3 size: 16 residues. Germline loops: CDR1 MNHEY, CDR2 SMNVEV (reference sequence). In nucleotides, the CDR3 is TGTGCCAGCAGTTTCTCCCTCCCGGACAGAAACTACGAGCAGTACTTC. It translates to CASSFSLPDRNYEQYF.

Only a few counts were recorded for this clone. J is TRBJ2-2 and V is TRBV28, with TRBD2 identical over 8 bases. The CDR3 contains 14 residues. The germline V gene has CDR1 MDHEN and CDR2 SYDVKM. Trimming at V came to 5 bases and at J to 9 bases, leaving 8 bases not matched to a gene. CDR3 residues: CASSASGSRRELFF. The CDR3 region has the DNA TGTGCCAGCAGTGCGAGCGGGAGTAGAAGGGAGCTGTTTTTT.

The J gene is TRBJ2-7, the V gene TRBV6-5; D possibly corresponds to TRBD1 (5 bases). CDR1 MNHEY and CDR2 SVGAGI come from the germline V gene. The CDR3 is 12 residues long. Trimming shortened V by 8 bases and J by 7 bases, and 15 bases separated the two germline ends. CDR3 protein: CASGRTPTEQYF. The CDR3 DNA sequence: TGTGCCAGCGGAAGGACACCGACAGAGCAGTACTTC.

The chain employs TRBV15 and TRBJ2-5, with D perhaps TRBD2 (6 bases). This CDR3 is built from 16 residues. Germline V CDR1 and CDR2: LNHNV, YYDKDF (reference sequence). Trimming took off 4 bases at V and 1 base at J, with 16 bases between the two ends. The CDR3 loop reads CATSTSPGAIQETQYF. In DNA form, the CDR3 reads TGTGCCACCAGCACTTCTCCGGGAGCTATCCAAGAGACCCAGTACTTC.

The chain combines TRBV7-9 with TRBJ2-3, with no clear D. The CDR3 totals 15 residues. Germline-derived CDR1 and CDR2 are SEHNR and FQNEAQ (reference sequence). Between the trimmed V and J ends, which lost 6 bases and 2 bases, there was a span of 15 bases. DNA for the CDR3: TGTGCCAGCAGACCTGGGCCGCCTTACACAGATACGCAGTATTTT. This sequence encodes CASRPGPPYTDTQYF. The variable domain in full, completed from reference TRBV7-9 and TRBJ2-3, reads DTGVSQNPRHKITKRGQNVTFRCDPISEHNRLYWYRQTLGQGPEFLTYFQNEAQLEKSRLLSDRFSAERPKGSFSTLEIQRTEQGDSAMYLCASRPGPPYTDTQYFGPGTRLTVL.

The genes are TRBV19 and TRBJ2-2; 7 positions agree with TRBD2. The CDR3 extends over 16 amino acids. Trimming removed 7 bases from V and 5 bases from J; junction bases left unmatched: 13. Germline lookup yields CDR1 LNHDA and CDR2 SQIVND (reference sequence). This CDR3 is CASTDRLAVKTGELFF. In DNA, the CDR3 is TGTGCCAGTACCGATAGGCTAGCGGTAAAGACCGGGGAGCTGTTTTTT.

The rearrangement links TRBV16 to TRBJ2-1; 8 nucleotides agree with TRBD2. Unmatched junction bases numbered 7, after V lost 0 bases and J lost 3 bases. Germline V gives CDR1 KGHSY, CDR2 FQNENV. The CDR3 contains 17 residues. The CDR3: CASSQSLSGNLYNEQFF. CDR3 nucleotides: TGTGCCAGCAGCCAATCCCTTAGCGGGAATCTCTACAATGAGCAGTTCTTC.

This clone was detected a few times. The V and J genes are TRBV2 and TRBJ2-1; weak D call: TRBD1 (5 bases). Germline V CDR1 and CDR2: SNHLY, FYNNEI. The CDR3 consists of 14 residues. V was cut by 10 bases and J by 7 bases, with 20 bases left in between. This CDR3 is CATRRQLQSNEQFF. The CDR3 DNA follows: TGTGCCACCAGAAGACAGCTTCAGTCTAATGAGCAGTTCTTC.

The V gene is TRBV19, the J gene TRBJ2-1; D remains unclear. This CDR3 has 17 residues. CDR1 and CDR2 from the germline V gene are LNHDA and SQIVND (reference sequence). V was pared by 4 bases and J by 4 bases, with 20 bases between. This CDR3 is CASSTIIATLLYNEQFF. The DNA of the CDR3 is TGTGCCAGTAGTACGATTATAGCAACACTCCTTTACAATGAGCAGTTCTTC.

This chain connects TRBV5-1 to TRBJ2-2; 9 nucleotides agree with TRBD2. The junction had 8 bases not matched to a gene; V was cut back by 4 bases and J by 4 bases. Germline V gene data show CDR1 as SGHRS and CDR2 as YFSETQ. The CDR3 runs to 16 residues. CDR3 sequence reads: CASSITGTSSTGELFF. As DNA, the CDR3 is TGCGCCAGCAGCATTACCGGGACTAGCTCCACCGGGGAGCTGTTTTTT.

CDR3 DNA sequence: TGTGCCAGTAAACAGGGCCTTCTACAGGACGAGCAGTACTTC. Amino acid sequence: CASKQGLLQDEQYF. The chain is built from TRBV5-4 and TRBJ2-7; perhaps TRBD1 as D (6 bases). The germline V gene encodes CDR1 SGHNT and CDR2 YYREEE (reference sequence). The CDR3 has 14 amino acids. The germline V and J ends were trimmed by 8 bases and 5 bases, with 20 bases remaining between them.

The CDR3 here is CASSQESDRGWVETQYF. Written as DNA, the CDR3 is TGTGCCAGCAGCCAAGAGAGTGACAGGGGATGGGTAGAGACCCAGTACTTC. The rearrangement joins TRBV3-1 (or the pseudogene TRBV3-2) to TRBJ2-5, with 8 bases identical to TRBD1. Trimming removed 0 bases from V and 4 bases from J; junction bases left unmatched: 10. CDR3 length: 17 amino acids. Germline V CDR1 and CDR2: LGHDT, YNNKEL (reference sequence).

This chain connects TRBV2 to TRBJ2-7, with D perhaps matching TRBD2 (5 bases). CDR1 and CDR2 (germline): SNHLY, FYNNEI. CDR3 size: 13 residues. V was cut by 6 bases and J by 3 bases, with 12 bases left in between. The CDR3 protein is CASRAGMIYEQYF. The CDR3 region has the DNA TGTGCCAGCAGGGCCGGGATGATCTACGAGCAGTACTTC.